The rows below give T cell receptor beta chains drawn from one sample of a study of T-cell memory formation after mild COVID-19. TCRdb reprocessed the 5' RACE reads via MiXCR and lists one record per CDR3 protein. In the table there are over 450,000 distinct CDR3 sequences, roughly 20% of which are singletons. Sequenced sample: PBMCs or a T cell subset sorted from them (not recorded which). Source of these receptors: an adult woman who had mild COVID-19 (a few samples of this study predate the infection). Cell type and time point are not known. CDR3s include the opening cysteine and the closing phenylalanine or tryptophan. A D gene is named only where the DNA matches it firmly. Clone size, where shown, is once, few, many, or a class for clones that have expanded.

size: few
D: NA
J: TRBJ2-1
V: TRBV29-1
CDR3: CSVGTLGDNEQFF
DNA: TGCAGCGTCGGAACGTTGGGGGACAATGAGCAGTTCTTC

size: many
D: NA
J: TRBJ1-1
V: TRBV7-9
CDR3: CASSLVGFMNTEAFF
DNA: TGTGCCAGCAGCTTAGTAGGGTTTATGAACACTGAAGCTTTCTTT

size: few
D: NA
J: TRBJ1-5
V: TRBV12-3/TRBV12-4
CDR3: CASSFGQDGQPQHF
DNA: TGTGCCAGCAGTTTCGGGCAGGACGGTCAGCCCCAGCATTTT

size: NA
D: TRBD2
J: TRBJ2-1
V: TRBV24-1
CDR3: CATSDLVSGRDEQFF
DNA: TGTGCCACCAGTGATTTGGTTAGCGGGAGAGATGAGCAGTTCTTC

size: NA
D: NA
J: TRBJ1-6
V: TRBV15
CDR3: CATSSTTLGSYNSPLHF
DNA: TGTGCCACCAGCAGCACGACACTTGGCTCCTATAATTCACCCCTCCACTTT

size: few
D: TRBD2
J: TRBJ2-1
V: TRBV12-3/TRBV12-4
CDR3: CASRDSGGPSYNEQFF
DNA: TGTGCCAGCAGAGATAGCGGGGGGCCCTCCTACAATGAGCAGTTCTTC

size: few
D: NA
J: TRBJ2-5
V: TRBV5-1
CDR3: CASSPLDSQGQETQYF
DNA: TGCGCCAGCAGCCCGCTGGACAGTCAGGGTCAAGAGACCCAGTACTTC

size: NA
D: TRBD1
J: TRBJ2-7
V: TRBV6-5
CDR3: CASSTTDRVHEQYF
DNA: TGTGCCAGCAGTACCACGGACAGGGTACACGAGCAGTACTTC

size: NA
D: TRBD2
J: TRBJ2-1
V: TRBV3-1
CDR3: CASSPFGLASNEQFF
DNA: TGTGCCAGCAGCCCCTTTGGACTAGCTAGCAATGAGCAGTTCTTC

size: NA
D: NA
J: TRBJ2-3
V: TRBV7-2
CDR3: CASSLIPPPYF
DNA: TGTGCCAGCAGCCTCATCCCCCCCCCGTATTTT

size: NA
D: NA
J: TRBJ2-3
V: TRBV29-1
CDR3: CSVMMGPTDTQYF
DNA: TGCAGCGTTATGATGGGTCCCACAGATACGCAGTATTTT

size: few
D: NA
J: TRBJ1-1
V: TRBV24-1
CDR3: CATSDSTAVYTEAFF
DNA: TGTGCCACCAGTGATTCGACGGCAGTATACACTGAAGCTTTCTTT

size: NA
D: NA
J: TRBJ2-3
V: TRBV20-1
CDR3: CSARGQQAPGTDTQYF
DNA: TGCAGTGCTAGAGGTCAACAGGCCCCTGGCACAGATACGCAGTATTTT

size: NA
D: NA
J: TRBJ2-6
V: TRBV14
CDR3: CASSSRQAGANVLTF
DNA: TGTGCCAGCAGCAGCCGACAGGCTGGGGCCAACGTCCTGACTTTC

size: NA
D: NA
J: TRBJ1-6
V: TRBV12-3/TRBV12-4
CDR3: CASSLRGRDSPLHF
DNA: TGTGCCAGCAGTTTAAGGGGTAGAGATTCACCCCTCCACTTT

size: NA
D: TRBD2
J: TRBJ2-7
V: TRBV6-2/TRBV6-3
CDR3: CASSYPPGTSGLSSYEQYF
DNA: TGTGCCAGCAGTTACCCTCCCGGGACTAGCGGTCTTAGCTCCTACGAGCAGTACTTC

size: once
D: NA
J: TRBJ2-1
V: TRBV12-3/TRBV12-4
CDR3: CASSLGLQQFF
DNA: TGTGCCAGCAGTTTAGGCCTCCAACAGTTCTTC

size: few
D: NA
J: TRBJ2-4
V: TRBV30
CDR3: CAWSVDRDRKNIQYF
DNA: TGTGCCTGGAGTGTAGACCGGGATAGGAAAAACATTCAGTACTTC

size: NA
D: TRBD1
J: TRBJ1-4
V: TRBV7-2
CDR3: CASSLFRGTNEKLFF
DNA: TGTGCCAGCAGCTTATTCAGGGGGACTAATGAAAAACTGTTTTTT

size: NA
D: TRBD2
J: TRBJ2-1
V: TRBV12-3/TRBV12-4
CDR3: CASSTRTSANNEQFF
DNA: TGTGCCAGCAGTACTCGGACTAGCGCGAACAATGAGCAGTTCTTC

size: NA
D: TRBD2
J: TRBJ2-1
V: TRBV20-1
CDR3: CSARAPVAGGTYNEQFF
DNA: TGCAGTGCTAGAGCCCCTGTAGCGGGAGGCACCTACAATGAGCAGTTCTTC

size: NA
D: TRBD2
J: TRBJ2-3
V: TRBV12-3/TRBV12-4
CDR3: CASSPALLGLAGGPDTQYF
DNA: TGTGCCAGCAGTCCCGCCCTTCTGGGACTAGCGGGAGGCCCAGATACGCAGTATTTT

size: few
D: NA
J: TRBJ2-3
V: TRBV10-3
CDR3: CAISRTASTDTQYF
DNA: TGTGCCATCAGCCGGACAGCTAGCACAGATACGCAGTATTTT

size: few
D: TRBD1
J: TRBJ1-2
V: TRBV12-3/TRBV12-4
CDR3: CAGQTGLYGYTF
DNA: TGTGCCGGCCAGACAGGGCTCTATGGCTACACCTTC

size: NA
D: TRBD2
J: TRBJ2-1
V: TRBV29-1
CDR3: CSVRGLRESYNEQFF
DNA: TGCAGCGTGCGGGGGTTGCGGGAGTCCTACAATGAGCAGTTCTTC